This is a list of T cell receptor beta chains from one sample in a study of blood T cells in healthy people across ages. TCRdb analysed the 5' RACE reads with MiXCR anew, one entry per CDR3 protein. Here the sample spans 800,000 or so distinct CDR3 sequences, around 62% being singletons. The specimen was blood. The receptors were sampled from a man between 25 and 39 years old in good health. Both conserved end residues are part of each CDR3. A D gene is named only where the DNA matches it firmly. Size is omitted from some rows. Given values are once, few, many or a class for expanded clones.

J: TRBJ2-7
D: TRBD1
size: once
V: TRBV7-2
DNA: TGTGCCAGCAGCTTGGACAGGACCTTACTCGAGCAGTACTTC
CDR3: CASSLDRTLLEQYF

J: TRBJ1-5
D: .
size: few
V: TRBV7-2
DNA: TGTGCCAGCAATCGGGGGGGTATTAATAGCAATCAGCCCCAGCATTTT
CDR3: CASNRGGINSNQPQHF

J: TRBJ2-7
D: .
size: many
V: TRBV28
DNA: TGTGCCAGCAGTTTAACGGTTACCTACGAGCAGTACTTC
CDR3: CASSLTVTYEQYF

J: TRBJ1-4
D: TRBD1
size: .
V: TRBV29-1
DNA: TGCAGCGCCCGCGGGACAGATGAAAAACTGTTTTTT
CDR3: CSARGTDEKLFF

J: TRBJ2-5
D: .
size: few
V: TRBV6-6
DNA: TGTGCCAGCAGTCAATTGCTTGGGGAGACCCAGTACTTC
CDR3: CASSQLLGETQYF

J: TRBJ2-3
D: TRBD2
size: .
V: TRBV5-1
DNA: TGCGCCAGCAGCTTGGGATCGGGGGGGAACATAGATACGCAGTATTTT
CDR3: CASSLGSGGNIDTQYF

J: TRBJ1-2
D: TRBD1
size: .
V: TRBV4-3
DNA: TGCGCCAGCAGCCAGTGGACAGGGGGCGGCTACACCTTC
CDR3: CASSQWTGGGYTF

J: TRBJ2-1
D: .
size: .
V: TRBV29-1
DNA: TGCAGCGTTGTCGCAGAATCCTCCTACAATGAGCAGTTCTTC
CDR3: CSVVAESSYNEQFF

J: TRBJ2-7
D: TRBD1
size: .
V: TRBV4-3
DNA: TGCGCCAGCAGCCAAGTCTCCCCGCTCGGGACAGGGGACTACGAGCAGTACTTC
CDR3: CASSQVSPLGTGDYEQYF

J: TRBJ2-5
D: TRBD2
size: .
V: TRBV6-1
DNA: TGTGCCAGCAGTCTAGGGACTAGCGGGCCCCGACGGGAGACCCAGTACTTC
CDR3: CASSLGTSGPRRETQYF

J: TRBJ2-7
D: TRBD1
size: few
V: TRBV4-2
DNA: TGTGCCAGCAGCCCTACCGGCAGGACAGGGGCCTACGAGCAGTACTTC
CDR3: CASSPTGRTGAYEQYF

J: TRBJ1-1
D: TRBD1
size: .
V: TRBV12-3/TRBV12-4
DNA: TGTGCCAGCAGTTTACGGTACAGGGGGACTGAAGCTTTCTTT
CDR3: CASSLRYRGTEAFF

J: TRBJ2-2
D: TRBD1
size: few
V: TRBV6-5
DNA: TGTGCCAGCAGTTACGGGACAGGGCACACCGGGGAGCTGTTTTTT
CDR3: CASSYGTGHTGELFF

J: TRBJ1-1
D: .
size: few
V: TRBV20-1
DNA: TGCAGTGCTAGAGGTGTGACAGTCAACACTGAAGCTTTCTTT
CDR3: CSARGVTVNTEAFF

J: TRBJ2-7
D: TRBD2
size: few
V: TRBV7-8
DNA: TGTGCCAGCATAGCGGGGGGCAACTCCTACGAGCAGTACTTC
CDR3: CASIAGGNSYEQYF

J: TRBJ2-5
D: TRBD1
size: .
V: TRBV4-2
DNA: TGTGCCAGCAGCCAAGATATCGACAGGGGGCGGACCCAGTACTTC
CDR3: CASSQDIDRGRTQYF

J: TRBJ1-2
D: .
size: .
V: TRBV12-3/TRBV12-4
DNA: TGTGCCAGCAGTTTAGAGGGGCTGAGCTATGGCTACACCTTC
CDR3: CASSLEGLSYGYTF

J: TRBJ2-1
D: TRBD2
size: .
V: TRBV19
DNA: TGTGCCAGTAGGCCGGGACTAGCGGTTTACAATGAGCAGTTCTTC
CDR3: CASRPGLAVYNEQFF

J: TRBJ1-6
D: .
size: .
V: TRBV7-2
DNA: TGTGCCAGCAGCGCGACCCAGGGCTCCTATAATTCACCCCTCCACTTT
CDR3: CASSATQGSYNSPLHF

J: TRBJ1-5
D: .
size: few
V: TRBV9
DNA: TGTGCCAGCAGCGTAGAGGCGGGAAGTTATAGCAATCAGCCCCAGCATTTT
CDR3: CASSVEAGSYSNQPQHF

J: TRBJ2-2
D: TRBD2
size: few
V: TRBV29-1
DNA: TGCAGCGTGGCTAGCGGGGCGAACACCGGGGAGCTGTTTTTT
CDR3: CSVASGANTGELFF

J: TRBJ2-3
D: .
size: .
V: TRBV12-3/TRBV12-4
DNA: TGTGCCAGCAGTTGGGGTTTAGATACGCAGTATTTT
CDR3: CASSWGLDTQYF

J: TRBJ1-5
D: TRBD1
size: .
V: TRBV20-1
DNA: TGCAGTGCTACGGACAGGGAGAGCAATCAGCCCCAGCATTTT
CDR3: CSATDRESNQPQHF

J: TRBJ2-3
D: .
size: few
V: TRBV9
DNA: TGTGCCAGCAGCGTCTCAGGGGGGCTCGCAGATACGCAGTATTTT
CDR3: CASSVSGGLADTQYF

J: TRBJ1-2
D: .
size: few
V: TRBV6-1
DNA: TGTGCCAGCAGTGATGGGGACGTCCTATCAAGGGGCTACACCTTC
CDR3: CASSDGDVLSRGYTF

J: TRBJ2-7
D: .
size: .
V: TRBV5-1
DNA: TGCGCCAGCAGCTTGGCTACGGGGGCGGGGGCCTACTCCTACGAGCAGTACTTC
CDR3: CASSLATGAGAYSYEQYF